The sequence of this T cell receptor beta chain was determined in a study of CD8+ T cells in alopecia areata. Following extraction, RNA underwent reverse transcription to cDNA, which served as the sequencing template. Profiling relied on immunoSEQ multiplex PCR, and the TCRdb table lists in-frame clones only, not all of them. The sample has around 140,000 clones, about three fifths seen once. The source was CD4+ T cells sorted from blood, collected at week 0. The source of this sequence is a human donor with alopecia areata.

CDR3 nucleotides: TGTGCCAGCAGTGAGGAAAGGCCCGCATCCTACGAGCAGTACTTC. Translation gives CASSEERPASYEQYF. The rearrangement links TRBV2 to TRBJ2-7; D not certain. V was clipped by 3 bases and J by 1 base, with 13 bases between them. CDR3 length: 15 residues. Germline loops: CDR1 SNHLY, CDR2 FYNNEI.